This T cell receptor (beta chain) was documented in a study of cytomegalovirus exposure and HLA in healthy donors. Across the whole study: When 350 to 500 donors were genotyped, about 80% of them were found to fall in the Caucasian-associated ancestry cluster. Study-level findings and limits: Donors were assumed by presence/absence analyses to have roughly uniform sequencing depth. Prediction of most subjects' HLA-A and HLA-B alleles by TCR beta sequences was reportedly accurate. Previously analyzed data showed that most TCR beta V segments were productive at a frequency of about 90% or about 30%.

On this clone itself: Its antigen is unidentified.

The CDR3 consists of 13 residues. Trimming shortened V by 2 bases and J by 3 bases, and 7 bases separated the two germline ends. Germline V CDR1 and CDR2: SGHRS, YFSETQ. Use of 60 Vbeta and 13 Jbeta primers characterized the PCR. Assay used: immunoSEQ multiplex PCR; TCRdb lists only in-frame clones, some missing. The sample has 140,000 or so clones; around four fifths are singletons. This chain joins TRBV5-1 and TRBJ2-3; D is perhaps TRBD1 (5 bases). This sequence was found in a boy between 2 and 10 years old in good health and CMV-seronegative. Sequencing was carried out using PBMCs. The CDR3 loop reads CASSFDRTDTQYF. The DNA for the CDR3 is TGCGCCAGCAGCTTCGACAGAACAGATACGCAGTATTTT.